The 9 T cell receptor beta chains given below trace back to one sample, sequenced in a study of shared clonotypes between healthy human individuals. The table came from immunoSEQ multiplex PCR; TCRdb's copy has only in-frame clones and leaves some out. Among 1,400,000 or so clones listed, less than 99% were seen once. Sequencing was carried out using naive CD4+ T cells sorted from blood. Subset here: CD45RA+ positively selected. The receptors were gathered from a man aged 25-45 years in good health.

This rearrangement joins TRBV7-9 to TRBJ1-5; no reliable D call. Trimming removed 5 bases at V and 3 bases at J, with 17 bases between. This CDR3 comprises 16 residues. In germline, CDR1 is SEHNR, CDR2 FQNEAQ (reference sequence). CDR3 in amino acids: CASSTSDRGNNQPQHF. The CDR3 coding sequence is TGTGCCAGCAGCACCTCGGATCGGGGAAACAATCAGCCCCAGCATTTT.

V is TRBV7-2 and J is TRBJ2-6, with 8 bases aligning to TRBD1. Germline V CDR1 and CDR2: SGHTA, FQGNSA. The CDR3 is 18 amino acids. The ends lost 2 bases at V and 4 bases at J; junction bases unmatched: 10. The CDR3 spells CASSLQYRGAGGANVLTF. The CDR3 coding sequence is TGTGCCAGCAGCTTACAATACAGGGGGGCTGGCGGGGCCAACGTCCTGACTTTC.

The CDR3: CASSLLSLGLSSYEQYF. The DNA for the CDR3 is TGTGCCAGCAGCTTACTGTCGTTGGGACTTAGCTCCTACGAGCAGTACTTC. The chain employs TRBV11-2 and TRBJ2-7; TRBD2 might be the D (6 bases). Germline CDR1 and CDR2: SGHAT and FQNNGV. V gave up 2 bases and J gave up 0 bases, with 17 bases separating them. The CDR3 is made up of 17 amino acids. Full variable domain (rest looked up from reference TRBV11-2 and TRBJ2-7): EAGVAQSPRYKIIEKRQSVAFWCNPISGHATLYWYQQILGQGPKLLIQFQNNGVVDDSQLPKDRFSAERLKGVDSTLKIQPAKLEDSAVYLCASSLLSLGLSSYEQYFGPGTRLTVT.

The J gene is TRBJ2-2, the V gene TRBV9; D not resolved. Trimming removed 0 bases at V and 6 bases at J, with 6 bases between. The germline V gene encodes CDR1 SGDLS and CDR2 YYNGEE. This CDR3 comprises 13 residues. The CDR3 sequence: CASSVAAAGELFF. CDR3 in DNA: TGTGCCAGCAGCGTAGCAGCAGCCGGGGAGCTGTTTTTT. The full variable domain, in which reference TRBV9 and TRBJ2-2 provide the parts outside the CDR3, is DSGVTQTPKHLITATGQRVTLRCSPRSGDLSVYWYQQSLDQGLQFLIQYYNGEERAKGNILERFSAQQFPDLHSELNLSSLELGDSALYFCASSVAAAGELFFGEGSRLTVL.

The rearrangement joins TRBV13 to TRBJ2-7; D perhaps matches TRBD1 (5 bases). The CDR3 consists of 15 residues. V was pared by 0 bases and J by 3 bases, with 12 bases between. Germline-derived CDR1 and CDR2 are PRHDT and FYEKMQ (reference sequence). CDR3 sequence: CASSLGGRQIYEQYF. The CDR3 nucleotides are TGTGCCAGCAGCTTAGGCGGAAGACAGATCTACGAGCAGTACTTC.

This rearrangement joins TRBV27 to TRBJ2-2; 7 bases align to TRBD2. Per germline, CDR1 MNHEY and CDR2 SMNVEV (reference sequence). J was trimmed by 3 bases and V by 6 bases; bases with no gene match: 4. This CDR3 has 14 residues. The CDR3 region is CASSQREDTGELFF. The CDR3 coding sequence is TGTGCCAGCAGCCAGCGGGAAGACACCGGGGAGCTGTTTTTT.

The chain links TRBV5-1 to TRBJ2-7, with TRBD1 matching over 11 bases. This CDR3 spans 17 amino acids. The J segment lost 0 bases and the V segment lost 4 bases, leaving 9 bases of the junction unmatched. CDR1 is SGHRS and CDR2 is YFSETQ in the germline V gene. The CDR3 nucleotides are TGCGCCAGCAGCCTGGGACAGGGGGTCCCGAGCTCCTACGAGCAGTACTTC. Translated: CASSLGQGVPSSYEQYF.

The V gene is TRBV7-8, the J gene TRBJ2-5; 16 nucleotides agree with TRBD2. CDR1 is SGHVS, CDR2 FQNEAQ, per germline. The CDR3 totals 17 residues. V dropped 5 bases and J dropped 4; count of bases not matched to a gene: 7. This CDR3 is CASSTGLAGGPRETQYF. CDR3 bases: TGTGCCAGCAGCACGGGACTAGCGGGAGGGCCGAGAGAGACCCAGTACTTC.

This clone came up once. J is TRBJ2-3 and V is TRBV10-3; a possible D gene is TRBD1 (6 bases). Germline V CDR1 and CDR2: ENHRY, SYGVKD. There are 16 residues in the CDR3. V lost 2 bases, J lost 2 bases, and 14 bases lay in between. The CDR3 nucleotides are TGTGCCATCAGTGAGAGCCAGGGGCGAATCACAGATACGCAGTATTTT. Translated: CAISESQGRITDTQYF.